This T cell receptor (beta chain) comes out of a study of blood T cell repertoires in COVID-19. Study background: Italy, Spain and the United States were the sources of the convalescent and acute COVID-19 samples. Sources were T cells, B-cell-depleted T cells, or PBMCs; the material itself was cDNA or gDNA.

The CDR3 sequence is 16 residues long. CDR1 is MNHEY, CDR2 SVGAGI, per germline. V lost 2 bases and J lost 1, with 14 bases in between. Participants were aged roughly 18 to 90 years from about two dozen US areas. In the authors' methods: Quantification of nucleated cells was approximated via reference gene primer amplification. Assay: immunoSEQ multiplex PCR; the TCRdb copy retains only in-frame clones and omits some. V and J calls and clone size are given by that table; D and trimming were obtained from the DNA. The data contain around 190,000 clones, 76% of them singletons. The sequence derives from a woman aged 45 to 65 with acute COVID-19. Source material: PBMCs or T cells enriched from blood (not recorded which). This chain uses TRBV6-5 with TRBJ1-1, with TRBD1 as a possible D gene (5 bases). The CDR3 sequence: CASSYGKGARNTEAFF. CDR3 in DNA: TGTGCCAGCAGTTACGGGAAAGGGGCGCGGAACACTGAAGCTTTCTTT.